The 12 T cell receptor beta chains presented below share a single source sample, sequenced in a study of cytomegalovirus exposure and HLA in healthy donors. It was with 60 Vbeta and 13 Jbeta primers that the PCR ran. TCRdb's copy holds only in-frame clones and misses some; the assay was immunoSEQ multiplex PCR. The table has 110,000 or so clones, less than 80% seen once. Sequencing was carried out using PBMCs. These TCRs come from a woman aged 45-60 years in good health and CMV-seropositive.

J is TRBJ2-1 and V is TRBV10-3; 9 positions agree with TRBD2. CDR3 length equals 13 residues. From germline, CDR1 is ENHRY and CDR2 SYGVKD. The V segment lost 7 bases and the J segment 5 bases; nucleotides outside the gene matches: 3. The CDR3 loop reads CAIKTSGNNEQFF. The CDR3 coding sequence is TGTGCCATCAAGACTAGCGGAAACAATGAGCAGTTCTTC.

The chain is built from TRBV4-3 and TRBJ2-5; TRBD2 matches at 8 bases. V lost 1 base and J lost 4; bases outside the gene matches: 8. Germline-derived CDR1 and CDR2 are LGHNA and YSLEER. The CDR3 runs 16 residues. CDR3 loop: CASSQGGESGRETQYF. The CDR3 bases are TGCGCCAGCAGCCAAGGCGGTGAGAGCGGGAGAGAGACCCAGTACTTC.

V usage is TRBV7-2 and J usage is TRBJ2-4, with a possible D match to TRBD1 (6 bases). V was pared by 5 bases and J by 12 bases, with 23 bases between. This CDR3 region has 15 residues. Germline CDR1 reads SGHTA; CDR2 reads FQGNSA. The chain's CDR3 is CASSPLAGGSDSQYF. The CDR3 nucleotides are TGTGCCAGCAGCCCTCTAGCAGGTGGCTCGGACAGTCAGTACTTC.

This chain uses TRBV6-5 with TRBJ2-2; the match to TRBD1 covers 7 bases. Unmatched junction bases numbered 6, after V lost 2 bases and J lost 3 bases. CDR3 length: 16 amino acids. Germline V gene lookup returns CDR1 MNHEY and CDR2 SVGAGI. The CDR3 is CASSYPQGVDTGELFF. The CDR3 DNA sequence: TGTGCCAGCAGTTACCCGCAGGGGGTGGACACCGGGGAGCTGTTTTTT.

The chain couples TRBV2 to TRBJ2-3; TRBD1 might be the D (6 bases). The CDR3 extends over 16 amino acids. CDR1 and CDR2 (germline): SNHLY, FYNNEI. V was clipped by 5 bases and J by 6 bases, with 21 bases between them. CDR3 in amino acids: CASSSPGAGEWDTQYF. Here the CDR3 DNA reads TGTGCCAGCAGTTCCCCAGGGGCCGGGGAGTGGGATACGCAGTATTTT. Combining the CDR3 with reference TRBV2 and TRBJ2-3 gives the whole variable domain EPEVTQTPSHQVTQMGQEVILRCVPISNHLYFYWYRQILGQKVEFLVSFYNNEISEKSEIFDDQFSVERPDGSNFTLKIRSTKLEDSAMYFCASSSPGAGEWDTQYFGPGTRLTVL.

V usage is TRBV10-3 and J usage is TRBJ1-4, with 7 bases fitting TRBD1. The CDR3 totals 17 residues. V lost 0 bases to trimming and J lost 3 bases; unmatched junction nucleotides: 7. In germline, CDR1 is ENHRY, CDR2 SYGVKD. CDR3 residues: CAISESPGGTANEKLFF. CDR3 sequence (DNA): TGTGCCATCAGTGAGTCCCCGGGAGGGACAGCTAATGAAAAACTGTTTTTT.

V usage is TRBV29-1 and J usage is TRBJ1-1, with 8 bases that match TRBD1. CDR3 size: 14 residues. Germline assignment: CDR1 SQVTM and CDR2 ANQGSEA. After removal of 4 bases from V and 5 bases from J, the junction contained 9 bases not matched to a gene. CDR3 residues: CSVGTGMLGTEAFF. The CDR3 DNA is TGCAGCGTTGGGACAGGGATGTTAGGGACTGAAGCTTTCTTT.

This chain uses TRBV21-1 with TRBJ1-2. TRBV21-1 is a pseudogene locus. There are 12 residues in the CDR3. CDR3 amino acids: CFRVGWRYGYTF. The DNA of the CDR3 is TGCTTTAGGGTGGGGTGGAGGTATGGCTACACCTTC.

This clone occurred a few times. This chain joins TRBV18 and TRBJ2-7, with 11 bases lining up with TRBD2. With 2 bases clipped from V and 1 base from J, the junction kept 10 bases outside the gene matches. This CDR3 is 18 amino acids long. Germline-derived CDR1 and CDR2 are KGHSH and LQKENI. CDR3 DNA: TGTGCCAGCTCACCAATGAATAGCGGGAGGGCCGGATCCTACGAGCAGTACTTC. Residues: CASSPMNSGRAGSYEQYF.

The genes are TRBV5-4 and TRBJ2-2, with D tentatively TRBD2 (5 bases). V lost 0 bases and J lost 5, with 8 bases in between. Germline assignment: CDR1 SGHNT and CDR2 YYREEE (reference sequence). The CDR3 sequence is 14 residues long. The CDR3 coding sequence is TGTGCCAGCAGCTTGGCCCCGGGGACCGGGGAGCTGTTTTTT. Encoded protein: CASSLAPGTGELFF.

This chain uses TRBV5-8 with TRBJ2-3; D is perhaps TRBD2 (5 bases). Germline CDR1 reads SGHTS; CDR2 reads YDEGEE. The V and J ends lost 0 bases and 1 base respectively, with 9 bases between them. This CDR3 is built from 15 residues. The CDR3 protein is CASSLGGKGTDTQYF. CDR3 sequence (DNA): TGTGCCAGCAGCTTGGGAGGGAAGGGCACAGATACGCAGTATTTT.

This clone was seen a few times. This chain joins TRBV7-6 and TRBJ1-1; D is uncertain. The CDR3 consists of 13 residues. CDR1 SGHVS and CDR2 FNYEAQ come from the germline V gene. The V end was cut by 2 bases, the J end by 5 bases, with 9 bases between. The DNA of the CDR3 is TGTGCCAGCAGCTTACGGGGTAGGACTGAAGCTTTCTTT. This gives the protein CASSLRGRTEAFF. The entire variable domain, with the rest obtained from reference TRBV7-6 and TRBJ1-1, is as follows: GAGVSQSPRYKVTKRGQDVALRCDPISGHVSLYWYRQALGQGPEFLTYFNYEAQQDKSGLPNDRFSAERPEGSISTLTIQRTEQRDSAMYRCASSLRGRTEAFFGQGTRLTVV.